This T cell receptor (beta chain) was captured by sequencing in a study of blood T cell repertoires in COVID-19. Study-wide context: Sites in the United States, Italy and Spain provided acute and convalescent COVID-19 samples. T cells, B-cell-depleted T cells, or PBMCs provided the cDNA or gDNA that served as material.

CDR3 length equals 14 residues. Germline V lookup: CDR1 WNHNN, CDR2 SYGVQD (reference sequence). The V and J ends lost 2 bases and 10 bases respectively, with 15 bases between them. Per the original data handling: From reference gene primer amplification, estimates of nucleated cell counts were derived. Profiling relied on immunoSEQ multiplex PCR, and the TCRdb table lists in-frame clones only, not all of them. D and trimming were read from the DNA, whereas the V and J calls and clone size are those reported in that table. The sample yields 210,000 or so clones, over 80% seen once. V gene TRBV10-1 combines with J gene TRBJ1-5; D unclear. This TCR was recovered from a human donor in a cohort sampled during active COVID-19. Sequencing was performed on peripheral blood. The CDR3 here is CASSEEYGLQPQHF. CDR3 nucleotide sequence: TGCGCCAGCAGTGAGGAGTACGGACTGCAACCCCAGCATTTT.